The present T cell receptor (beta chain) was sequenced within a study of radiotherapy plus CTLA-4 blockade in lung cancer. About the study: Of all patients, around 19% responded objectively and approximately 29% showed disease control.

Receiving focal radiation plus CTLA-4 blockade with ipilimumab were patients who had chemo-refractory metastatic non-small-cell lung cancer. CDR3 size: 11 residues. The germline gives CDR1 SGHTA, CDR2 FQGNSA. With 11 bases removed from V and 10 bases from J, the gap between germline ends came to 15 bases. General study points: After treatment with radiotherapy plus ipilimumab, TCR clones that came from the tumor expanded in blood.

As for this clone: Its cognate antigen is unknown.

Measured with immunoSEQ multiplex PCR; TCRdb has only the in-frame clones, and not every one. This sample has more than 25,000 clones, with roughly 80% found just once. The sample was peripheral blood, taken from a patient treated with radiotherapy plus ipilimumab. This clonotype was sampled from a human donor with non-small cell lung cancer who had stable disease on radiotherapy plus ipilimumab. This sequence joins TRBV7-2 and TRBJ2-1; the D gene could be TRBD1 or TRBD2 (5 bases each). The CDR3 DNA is TGTGCCCAGTCTTGGGGGAGCGAGCAGTTCTTC. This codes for CAQSWGSEQFF.